The sequence of this T cell receptor (beta chain) was determined in a study of control samples from healthy donors and cancer patients. Germline V gene lookup returns CDR1 MGHDK and CDR2 SYGVNS. CDR3 length: 13 amino acids. The germline V and J ends were trimmed by 1 base and 5 bases, with 6 bases remaining between them. This table comes from immunoSEQ multiplex PCR, and its TCRdb copy is limited to in-frame clones, with some not included. Of approximately 120,000 clones listed, about nine tenths are singletons. This clone was counted a single time. This sequence joins TRBV25-1 and TRBJ2-1; D call uncertain. The clonotype comes from a human donor in good health. The donor label of this sample is uncertain. Sequencing input: blood. The CDR3 bases are TGTGCCAGCAGTGAATGGGTAGACAATGAGCAGTTCTTC. Translating it yields CASSEWVDNEQFF. Full variable domain (rest looked up from reference TRBV25-1 and TRBJ2-1): EADIYQTPRYLVIGTGKKITLECSQTMGHDKMYWYQQDPGMELHLIHYSYGVNSTEKGDLSSESTVSRIRTEHFPLTLESARPSHTSQYLCASSEWVDNEQFFGPGTRLTVL.